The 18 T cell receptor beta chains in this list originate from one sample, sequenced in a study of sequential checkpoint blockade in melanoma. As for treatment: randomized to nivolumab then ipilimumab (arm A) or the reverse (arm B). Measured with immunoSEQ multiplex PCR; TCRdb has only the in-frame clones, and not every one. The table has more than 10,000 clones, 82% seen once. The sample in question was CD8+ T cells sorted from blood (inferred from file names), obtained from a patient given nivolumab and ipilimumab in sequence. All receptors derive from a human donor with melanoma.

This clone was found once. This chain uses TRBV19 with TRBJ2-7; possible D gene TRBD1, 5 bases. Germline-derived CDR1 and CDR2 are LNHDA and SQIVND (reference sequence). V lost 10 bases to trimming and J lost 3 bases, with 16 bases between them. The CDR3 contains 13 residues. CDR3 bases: TGTGCCACCCAGACAGACAATAACTACGAGCAGTACTTC. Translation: CATQTDNNYEQYF.

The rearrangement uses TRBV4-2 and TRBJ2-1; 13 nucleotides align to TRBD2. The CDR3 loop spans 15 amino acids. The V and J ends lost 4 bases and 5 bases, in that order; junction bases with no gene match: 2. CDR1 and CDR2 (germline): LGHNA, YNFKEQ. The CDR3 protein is CASSPTSGGNNEQFF. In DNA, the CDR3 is TGTGCCAGCAGCCCGACTAGCGGGGGGAACAATGAGCAGTTCTTC.

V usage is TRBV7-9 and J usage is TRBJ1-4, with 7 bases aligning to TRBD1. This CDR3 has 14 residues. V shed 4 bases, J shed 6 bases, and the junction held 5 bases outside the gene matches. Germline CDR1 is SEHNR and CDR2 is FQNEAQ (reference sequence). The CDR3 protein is CASSSPDRDEKLFF. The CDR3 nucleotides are TGTGCCAGCAGCTCTCCAGACAGGGATGAAAAACTGTTTTTT. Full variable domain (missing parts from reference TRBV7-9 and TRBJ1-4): DTGVSQNPRHKITKRGQNVTFRCDPISEHNRLYWYRQTLGQGPEFLTYFQNEAQLEKSRLLSDRFSAERPKGSFSTLEIQRTEQGDSAMYLCASSSPDRDEKLFFGSGTQLSVL.

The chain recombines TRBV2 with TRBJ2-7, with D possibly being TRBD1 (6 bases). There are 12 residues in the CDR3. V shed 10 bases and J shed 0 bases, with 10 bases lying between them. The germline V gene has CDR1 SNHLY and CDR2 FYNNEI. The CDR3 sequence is CAIEDSSYEQYF. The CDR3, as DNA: TGTGCCATTGAGGACAGCTCCTACGAGCAGTACTTC.

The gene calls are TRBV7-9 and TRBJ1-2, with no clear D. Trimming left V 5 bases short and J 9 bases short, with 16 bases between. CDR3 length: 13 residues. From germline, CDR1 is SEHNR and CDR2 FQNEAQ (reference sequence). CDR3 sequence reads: CASSPAGEVSYTF. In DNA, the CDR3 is TGTGCCAGCAGCCCGGCCGGGGAAGTAAGCTACACCTTC.

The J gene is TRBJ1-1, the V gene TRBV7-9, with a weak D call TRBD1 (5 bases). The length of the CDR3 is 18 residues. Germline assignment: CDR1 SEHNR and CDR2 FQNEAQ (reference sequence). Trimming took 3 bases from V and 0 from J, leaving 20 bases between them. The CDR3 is CASSFSEGWGELNTEAFF. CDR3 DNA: TGTGCCAGCAGCTTTAGTGAGGGATGGGGGGAGTTGAACACTGAAGCTTTCTTT.

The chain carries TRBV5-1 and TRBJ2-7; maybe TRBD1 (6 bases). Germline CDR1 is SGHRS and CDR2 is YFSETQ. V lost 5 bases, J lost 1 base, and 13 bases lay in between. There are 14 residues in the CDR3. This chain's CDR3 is CASRGTPLSYEQYF. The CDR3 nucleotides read TGCGCCAGCAGAGGGACACCCCTTTCCTACGAGCAGTACTTC. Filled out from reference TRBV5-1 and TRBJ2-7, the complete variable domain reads KAGVTQTPRYLIKTRGQQVTLSCSPISGHRSVSWYQQTPGQGLQFLFEYFSETQRNKGNFPGRFSGRQFSNSRSEMNVSTLELGDSALYLCASRGTPLSYEQYFGPGTRLTVT.

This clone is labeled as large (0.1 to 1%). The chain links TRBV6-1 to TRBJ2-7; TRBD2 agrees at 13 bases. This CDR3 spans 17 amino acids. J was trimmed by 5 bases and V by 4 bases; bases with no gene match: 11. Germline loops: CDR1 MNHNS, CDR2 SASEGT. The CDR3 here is CASSALLAGGPVDEQYF. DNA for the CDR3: TGTGCCAGCAGTGCCCTACTAGCGGGAGGGCCCGTGGACGAGCAGTACTTC.

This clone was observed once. For the CDR3, the DNA is TGTGCCAGCAGCCTGGAGAATAGGAACACTGAAGCTTTCTTT. It encodes CASSLENRNTEAFF. The chain employs TRBV5-5 and TRBJ1-1; D gene uncertain. Trimming removed 4 bases at V and 1 base at J, with 11 bases between. The CDR3 contains 14 residues. Germline CDR1 reads SGHKS; CDR2 reads YYEKEE (reference sequence).

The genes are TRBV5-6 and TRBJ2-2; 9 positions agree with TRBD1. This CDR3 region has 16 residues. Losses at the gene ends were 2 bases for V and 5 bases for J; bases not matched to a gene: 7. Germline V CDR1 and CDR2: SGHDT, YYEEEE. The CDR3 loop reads CASSFPTGGRTGELFF. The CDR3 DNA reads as TGTGCCAGCAGCTTCCCAACAGGGGGCAGGACCGGGGAGCTGTTTTTT.

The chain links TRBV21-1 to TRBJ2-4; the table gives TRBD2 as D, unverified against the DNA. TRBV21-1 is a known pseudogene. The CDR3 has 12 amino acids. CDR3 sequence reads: CASSKVMNIQYF. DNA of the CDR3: TGTGCCAGCAGCAAAGTTATGAACATTCAGTACTTC.

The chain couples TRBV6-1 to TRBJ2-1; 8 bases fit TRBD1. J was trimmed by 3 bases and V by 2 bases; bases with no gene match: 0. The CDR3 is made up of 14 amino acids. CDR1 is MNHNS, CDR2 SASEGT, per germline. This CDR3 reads CASSETGGYNEQFF. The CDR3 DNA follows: TGTGCCAGCAGTGAAACAGGGGGCTACAATGAGCAGTTCTTC.

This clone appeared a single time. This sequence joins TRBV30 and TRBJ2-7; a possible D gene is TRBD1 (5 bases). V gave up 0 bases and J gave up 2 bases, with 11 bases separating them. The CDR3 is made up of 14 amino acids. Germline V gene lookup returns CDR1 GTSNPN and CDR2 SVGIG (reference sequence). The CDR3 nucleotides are TGTGCCTGGAGTGTAATGCCAGGGCCCTACGAGCAGTACTTC. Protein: CAWSVMPGPYEQYF. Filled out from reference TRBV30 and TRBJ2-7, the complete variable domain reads SQTIHQWPATLVQPVGSPLSLECTVEGTSNPNLYWYRQAAGRGLQLLFYSVGIGQISSEVPQNLSASRPQDRQFILSSKKLLLSDSGFYLCAWSVMPGPYEQYFGPGTRLTVT.

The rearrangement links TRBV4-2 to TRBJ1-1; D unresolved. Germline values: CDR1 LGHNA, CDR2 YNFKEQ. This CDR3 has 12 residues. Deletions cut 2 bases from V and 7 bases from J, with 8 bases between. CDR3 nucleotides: TGTGCCAGCAGCCAAAATCTAGGTGAAGCTTTCTTT. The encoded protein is CASSQNLGEAFF.

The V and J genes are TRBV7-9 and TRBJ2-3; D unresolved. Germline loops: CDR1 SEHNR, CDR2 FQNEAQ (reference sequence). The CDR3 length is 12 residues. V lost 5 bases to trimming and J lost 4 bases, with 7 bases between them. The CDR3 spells CASSLQPDTQYF. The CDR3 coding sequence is TGTGCCAGCAGCCTACAGCCAGATACGCAGTATTTT.

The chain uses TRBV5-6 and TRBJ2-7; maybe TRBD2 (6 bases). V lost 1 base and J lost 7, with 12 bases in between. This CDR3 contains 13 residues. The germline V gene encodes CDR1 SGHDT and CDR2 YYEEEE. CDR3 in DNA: TGTGCCAGCAGCTTGCCGGGAGTATGGGAGCAGTACTTC. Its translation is CASSLPGVWEQYF.

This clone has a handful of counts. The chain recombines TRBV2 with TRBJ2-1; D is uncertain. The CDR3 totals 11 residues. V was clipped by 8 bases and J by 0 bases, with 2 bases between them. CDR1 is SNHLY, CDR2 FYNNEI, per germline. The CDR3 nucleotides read TGTGCCAGCCACTCCTACAATGAGCAGTTCTTC. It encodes CASHSYNEQFF.

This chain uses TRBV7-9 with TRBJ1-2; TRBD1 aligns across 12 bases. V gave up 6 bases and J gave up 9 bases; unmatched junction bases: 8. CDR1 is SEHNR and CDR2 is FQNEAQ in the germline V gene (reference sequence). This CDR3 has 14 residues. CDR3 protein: CASRGEGQGASYTF. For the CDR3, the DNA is TGTGCCAGCAGGGGGGAGGGACAGGGGGCCAGCTACACCTTC.